A selection of T cell receptor beta chains follows, all from one sample in a study of identical twins. One entry per CDR3 protein results from TCRdb running MiXCR on the 5' RACE reads. The sample holds about 100,000 distinct CDR3 sequences, just under 6% seen once. Material: memory T cells sorted from blood. The receptor source for this set is a woman aged 45 to 65 in good health. The CDR3 runs from the conserved cysteine through the conserved F or W. A D gene is named only where the DNA matches it firmly. The size entry is marked missing in some rows and otherwise reads once, few, many or a size class.

abundance	v_gene	j_gene	d_gene	CDR3aa	CDR3nt
many	TRBV10-3	TRBJ1-1	.	CAISETGGGGVEAFF	TGTGCCATCAGTGAAACGGGGGGCGGGGGAGTTGAAGCTTTCTTT
many	TRBV28	TRBJ2-4	TRBD1	CASRTLKGAFDKNIQYF	TGTGCCAGCAGAACCCTAAAGGGGGCCTTCGACAAAAACATTCAGTACTTC
.	TRBV2	TRBJ2-1	TRBD2	CASSWLAGVDEQFF	TGTGCCAGCAGTTGGCTAGCGGGAGTAGACGAGCAGTTCTTC
many	TRBV20-1	TRBJ2-2	.	CSARDVRGGTGELFF	TGCAGTGCTAGAGATGTCAGGGGCGGCACCGGGGAGCTGTTTTTT
many	TRBV7-9	TRBJ2-3	.	CASSLEGTSFTDTQYF	TGTGCCAGCAGCTTAGAAGGGACTTCATTCACAGATACGCAGTATTTT
.	TRBV3-1	TRBJ1-2	.	CASSQSGIYYGYTF	TGTGCCAGCAGCCAAAGCGGGATCTACTATGGCTACACCTTC
many	TRBV7-2	TRBJ1-2	.	CASSDIHTF	TGTGCCAGCAGCGACATCCACACCTTC
.	TRBV5-4	TRBJ2-3	.	CASSFEILSDTQYF	TGTGCCAGCAGCTTCGAGATTTTGTCAGATACGCAGTATTTT
.	TRBV24-1	TRBJ2-1	TRBD2	CATSDLGTKGNEQLF	TGTGCCACCAGTGATTTAGGGACTAAAGGCAATGAGCAGTTATTC
many	TRBV12-3/TRBV12-4	TRBJ2-6	.	CASSPPQAGANVLTF	TGTGCCAGCAGTCCCCCACAAGCTGGGGCCAACGTCCTGACTTTC
many	TRBV5-1	TRBJ1-3	.	CASSDPSSGNTIYF	TGCGCCAGCAGCGACCCGAGCTCTGGAAACACCATATATTTT
few	TRBV12-3/TRBV12-4	TRBJ2-1	.	CASRGDAYNEQFF	TGTGCCAGCAGGGGGGACGCGTACAATGAGCAGTTCTTC
many	TRBV18	TRBJ2-4	TRBD1	CASSQGTGLNIQYF	TGTGCCAGCTCTCAAGGGACAGGACTAAACATTCAGTACTTC
.	TRBV27	TRBJ2-7	TRBD2	CASSLAGGWSEQYF	TGTGCCAGCTCACTAGCGGGAGGGTGGAGCGAGCAGTACTTC
few	TRBV19	TRBJ1-1	.	CASSNQGPLNTEAFF	TGTGCCAGTAGTAACCAAGGACCCCTTAACACTGAAGCTTTCTTT
many	TRBV11-1	TRBJ2-1	TRBD2	CASSLTREAQFF	TGTGCCAGCAGCTTAACGCGGGAGGCTCAGTTCTTC
many	TRBV6-2/TRBV6-3	TRBJ2-1	.	CASTVWGGYSYNEQFF	TGTGCCAGCACAGTTTGGGGCGGATACTCCTACAATGAGCAGTTCTTC
many	TRBV11-2	TRBJ1-1	.	CASSLDAARAFF	TGTGCCAGCAGCTTAGATGCAGCCCGGGCTTTCTTT
many	TRBV12-3/TRBV12-4	TRBJ2-3	.	CASTGSAGSDTQYF	TGTGCCAGTACGGGGTCGGCTGGCTCAGATACGCAGTATTTT
.	TRBV11-2	TRBJ2-7	.	CASSLHYEQYF	TGTGCCAGCAGCCTACATTACGAGCAGTACTTC
many	TRBV12-3/TRBV12-4	TRBJ2-1	.	CASSLDQGSYNEQFF	TGTGCCAGCAGTTTAGATCAGGGTTCCTACAATGAGCAGTTCTTC
many	TRBV29-1	TRBJ2-1	TRBD2	CSAELAPGLINEQFF	TGCAGCGCCGAATTAGCCCCGGGACTAATCAATGAGCAGTTCTTC
many	TRBV3-1	TRBJ2-3	.	CASSQGVGRNTQYF	TGTGCCAGCAGCCAGGGGGTTGGAAGGAATACGCAGTATTTT
many	TRBV4-2	TRBJ2-6	TRBD1	CASSHERTGGTSGANVLTF	TGTGCCAGCAGCCACGAAAGGACAGGGGGCACCTCTGGGGCCAACGTCCTGACTTTC
many	TRBV12-3/TRBV12-4	TRBJ2-1	TRBD2	CASSWDSGSDEQFF	TGTGCCAGCAGTTGGGATAGCGGGAGCGATGAGCAGTTCTTC
few	TRBV4-1	TRBJ1-1	TRBD1	CASSHRQGGSEAFF	TGCGCCAGCAGCCATCGTCAGGGGGGGAGTGAAGCTTTCTTT
many	TRBV6-5	TRBJ2-3	.	CASSYRGVDTQYF	TGTGCCAGCAGTTACAGAGGGGTCGATACGCAGTATTTT
.	TRBV12-3/TRBV12-4	TRBJ2-6	TRBD1	CASSLHRGSGANVLTF	TGTGCCAGCAGTCTACACAGGGGCTCTGGGGCCAACGTCCTGACTTTC
.	TRBV5-4	TRBJ2-5	TRBD2	CASSTGLADGRETQYF	TGTGCCAGCAGCACGGGACTAGCGGATGGCAGAGAGACCCAGTACTTC
many	TRBV3-1	TRBJ2-2	TRBD2	CASSQGQRGRIGELFF	TGTGCCAGCAGCCAAGGGCAGCGGGGCAGGATCGGGGAGCTGTTTTTT
few	TRBV23-1	TRBJ2-5	TRBD1	CASSHKQGAQETQYF	TGCGCCAGCAGCCACAAGCAGGGGGCTCAAGAGACCCAGTACTTC
few	TRBV18	TRBJ1-2	.	CASSPGAGPYGYTF	TGTGCCAGCTCACCAGGGGCAGGTCCCTATGGCTACACCTTC
many	TRBV27	TRBJ1-5	.	CASSSASFGQPQHF	TGTGCCAGCAGTTCCGCTTCGTTTGGCCAGCCCCAGCATTTT
many	TRBV4-2	TRBJ2-7	TRBD2	CASSQGGGAYEQYF	TGTGCCAGCAGCCAAGGGGGGGGAGCGTACGAGCAGTACTTC
few	TRBV29-1	TRBJ1-2	.	CSVDYGYGYTF	TGCAGCGTTGATTACGGCTATGGCTACACCTTC
many	TRBV5-1	TRBJ2-1	TRBD1	CASSFAPGQDPYNEQFF	TGCGCCAGCAGCTTCGCTCCGGGACAGGACCCCTACAATGAGCAGTTCTTC
many	TRBV25-1	TRBJ2-1	.	CASSQSGPLRDDEQFF	TGTGCCAGCAGCCAATCGGGCCCCCTCAGGGACGATGAGCAGTTCTTC
few	TRBV3-1	TRBJ2-2	.	CASSQGTGWSAGELFF	TGTGCCAGCAGCCAAGGAACAGGGTGGAGCGCCGGGGAGCTGTTTTTT
few	TRBV20-1	TRBJ2-5	.	CSARDSQETQYF	TGCAGTGCTAGAGACAGCCAAGAGACCCAGTACTTC
many	TRBV27	TRBJ2-2	.	CASSYGGSNTGELFF	TGTGCCAGCAGTTATGGAGGGTCGAACACCGGGGAGCTGTTTTTT
many	TRBV5-1	TRBJ2-1	TRBD2	CASSLPGRDEQFF	TGCGCCAGCAGCCTCCCGGGGAGGGATGAGCAGTTCTTC
many	TRBV11-2	TRBJ2-5	.	CASSLGTQGRGETQYF	TGTGCCAGCAGCCTCGGGACCCAGGGAAGGGGCGAGACCCAGTACTTC
many	TRBV12-3/TRBV12-4	TRBJ1-3	.	CASSPGRFTGNTIYF	TGTGCCAGCAGCCCTGGACGGTTCACTGGAAACACCATATATTTT
once	TRBV20-1	TRBJ1-4	.	CSARGGQGGFRNEKLFF	TGCAGTGCTAGAGGCGGGCAGGGCGGATTTCGTAATGAAAAACTGTTTTTT
.	TRBV20-1	TRBJ2-3	TRBD2	CSYSTSGSTDTQYF	TGCAGTTATTCGACTAGCGGGAGCACAGATACGCAGTATTTT
many	TRBV20-1	TRBJ2-7	.	CSARRRPPGVHEQYF	TGCAGTGCTAGACGACGCCCTCCAGGCGTCCACGAGCAGTACTTC
few	TRBV18	TRBJ2-7	TRBD2	CASSPPGLARNEQYF	TGTGCCAGCTCACCACCGGGACTAGCGAGGAACGAGCAGTACTTC
many	TRBV12-3/TRBV12-4	TRBJ2-7	TRBD2	CASRQTSGTNYEQYF	TGTGCCAGCAGGCAGACTAGCGGCACTAACTACGAGCAGTACTTC